This paragraph covers one T cell receptor beta chain sequence. Its matching antigen is unknown. This CDR3 is 16 amino acids long. Trimming left V 6 bases short and J 4 bases short, with 22 bases between. CDR1 and CDR2 from the germline V gene are SNHLY and FYNNEI. This entry comes from a study of vaccination effects on CD4 cells after COVID-19. Study-level points and caveats: Clones arising from infection and from vaccination showed marked clonal contraction late after vaccination.

Assay: immunoSEQ multiplex PCR; the TCRdb copy retains only in-frame clones and omits some. The repertoire holds approximately 15,000 clones, approximately 82% seen once, with about 26% in the top ten. ViraFEST used viral peptide pools to expand antigen-specific CD4+ T cells before sequencing. On roughly day 9 of culture, CD4+ T cells were separated out. V is TRBV2 and J is TRBJ2-7; D is perhaps TRBD1 or TRBD2 (6 bases each). The receptor was derived from a human donor who received a COVID-19 vaccine. Sample: CD4+ T cells from PBMCs cultured with HCoV-229E spike peptides, taken before COVID-19 vaccination. The CDR3 DNA sequence: TGTGCCAGCAGGGATGCGGACTCCGCGGGACAATACGAGCAGTACTTC. Amino acid sequence: CASRDADSAGQYEQYF.